What follows are 7 T cell receptor beta chains derived from one specimen sequenced in a study of T cells in Graves' hyperthyroidism and ophthalmopathy (dated 2019 in TCRdb). The library relied on multiplex PCR. Sequenced using an Illumina HiSeq 2000. The TCR beta CDR3 regions were amplified from RNA transcripts. For the first round of RT-PCR on the TCR CDR3, the HTBI primer set was used together with the Qiagen OneStep RT-PCR kit. Using fastp at Q25 and MiXCR, TCRdb reprocessed the public reads and kept productive beta chains. Every CDR3 protein is listed once, alongside the most common genes and DNA of its rows. The sample contains tens of thousands of distinct CDR3 sequences, 45% to 65% of them found a single time. Together, the top ten hold about 35% of the sample. The source material was peripheral blood or thyroid tissue (not recorded which). All receptors derive from a young man with Graves' hyperthyroidism.

In this sample, this clonotype turned up many times. The chain links TRBV5-1 to TRBJ2-7; D remains ambiguous. Trimming pared 4 bases from V and 2 bases from J, leaving 13 bases between. The CDR3 is 14 residues long. Germline CDR1 is SGHRS and CDR2 is YFSETQ. The CDR3 sequence: CASSHSLGPYEQYF. The CDR3 region has the DNA TGCGCCAGCAGCCATTCCCTAGGGCCCTACGAGCAGTACTTC. The whole variable domain, filled in from reference TRBV5-1 and TRBJ2-7, reads KAGVTQTPRYLIKTRGQQVTLSCSPISGHRSVSWYQQTPGQGLQFLFEYFSETQRNKGNFPGRFSGRQFSNSRSEMNVSTLELGDSALYLCASSHSLGPYEQYFGPGTRLTVT.

The genes are TRBV7-2 and TRBJ1-2; 11 positions agree with TRBD1. The germline CDR1 and CDR2 sequences are SGHTA and FQGNSA. V lost 6 bases and J lost 6; bases outside the gene matches: 9. The length of the CDR3 is 15 residues. The CDR3 DNA is TGTGCCAGCAGTGTACAAGGACAGGGGGCGGATGGCTACACCTTC. Translating gives CASSVQGQGADGYTF.

V and J are TRBV6-5 and TRBJ1-1; D remains ambiguous. The CDR3 has 13 amino acids. Trimming removed 0 bases at V and 4 bases at J, with 6 bases between. CDR1 is MNHEY, CDR2 SVGAGI, per germline. The CDR3 sequence: CASSYSVATEAFF. Written as DNA, the CDR3 is TGTGCCAGCAGTTACTCCGTCGCCACTGAAGCTTTCTTT.

This clonotype has a count of ten or more. The chain carries TRBV5-1 and TRBJ2-5; TRBD1 aligns across 8 bases. Germline V gives CDR1 SGHRS, CDR2 YFSETQ. V dropped 2 bases and J dropped 3; count of bases not matched to a gene: 9. This CDR3 is built from 16 residues. The CDR3 DNA reads TGCGCCAGCAGCTTCAGGACAGGGAGTTCTAAAGAGACCCAGTACTTC. This translates into CASSFRTGSSKETQYF. The whole variable domain, filled in from reference TRBV5-1 and TRBJ2-5, reads KAGVTQTPRYLIKTRGQQVTLSCSPISGHRSVSWYQQTPGQGLQFLFEYFSETQRNKGNFPGRFSGRQFSNSRSEMNVSTLELGDSALYLCASSFRTGSSKETQYFGPGTRLLVL.

This clonotype was detected ten times or more. The rearrangement uses TRBV20-1 and TRBJ2-3; D not resolved. Looked up from germline, CDR1 is DFQATT and CDR2 is SNEGSKA (reference sequence). Trimming took off 5 bases at V and 10 bases at J, with 19 bases between the two ends. This CDR3 is 13 amino acids long. Here the CDR3 reads CSARNPRSVSQYF. The CDR3 region has the DNA TGCAGTGCTCGGAATCCTCGTTCCGTGTCGCAGTATTTT.

This clonotype was seen at least ten times. The CDR3 DNA reads TGTGCCACCAGCAGGGCGGGAGATCCCCAAGAGACCCAGTACTTC. Protein: CATSRAGDPQETQYF. The rearrangement joins TRBV15 to TRBJ2-5, with 7 nucleotides matching TRBD2. V was clipped by 3 bases and J by 1 base; unmatched bases: 5. The CDR3 covers 15 residues. Germline CDR1 is LNHNV and CDR2 is YYDKDF (reference sequence).

The chain joins TRBV5-1 to TRBJ1-1; the D gene is possibly TRBD1 (6 bases). This CDR3 contains 13 residues. CDR1 is SGHRS, CDR2 YFSETQ, per germline. The V gene lost 7 bases and the J gene lost 1 base, with 11 bases spanning the gap. In DNA form, the CDR3 reads TGCGCCAGCGGCGAACAGGGGAACACTGAAGCTTTCTTT. This codes for CASGEQGNTEAFF. The entire variable domain, with the rest obtained from reference TRBV5-1 and TRBJ1-1, is as follows: KAGVTQTPRYLIKTRGQQVTLSCSPISGHRSVSWYQQTPGQGLQFLFEYFSETQRNKGNFPGRFSGRQFSNSRSEMNVSTLELGDSALYLCASGEQGNTEAFFGQGTRLTVV.